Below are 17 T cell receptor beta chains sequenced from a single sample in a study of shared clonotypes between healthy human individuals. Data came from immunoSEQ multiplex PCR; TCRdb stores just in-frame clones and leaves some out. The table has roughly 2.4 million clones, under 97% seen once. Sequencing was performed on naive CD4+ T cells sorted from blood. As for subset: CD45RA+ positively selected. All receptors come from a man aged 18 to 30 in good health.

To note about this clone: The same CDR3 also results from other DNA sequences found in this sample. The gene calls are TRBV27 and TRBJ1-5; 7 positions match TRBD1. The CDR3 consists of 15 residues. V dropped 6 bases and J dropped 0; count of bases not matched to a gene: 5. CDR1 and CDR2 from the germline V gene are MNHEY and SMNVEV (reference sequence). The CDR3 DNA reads TGTGCCAGCAGCCCAGGGACAGTTAGCAATCAGCCCCAGCATTTT. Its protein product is CASSPGTVSNQPQHF.

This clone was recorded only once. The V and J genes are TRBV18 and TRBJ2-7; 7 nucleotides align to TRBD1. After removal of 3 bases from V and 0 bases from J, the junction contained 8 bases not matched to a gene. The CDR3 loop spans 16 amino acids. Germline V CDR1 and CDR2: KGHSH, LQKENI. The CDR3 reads CASSPTNRGSSYEQYF. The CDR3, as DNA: TGTGCCAGCTCACCTACTAACAGGGGAAGCTCCTACGAGCAGTACTTC. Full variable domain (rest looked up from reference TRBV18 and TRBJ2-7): NAGVMQNPRHLVRRRGQEARLRCSPMKGHSHVYWYRQLPEEGLKFMVYLQKENIIDESGMPKERFSAEFPKEGPSILRIQQVVRGDSAAYFCASSPTNRGSSYEQYFGPGTRLTVT.

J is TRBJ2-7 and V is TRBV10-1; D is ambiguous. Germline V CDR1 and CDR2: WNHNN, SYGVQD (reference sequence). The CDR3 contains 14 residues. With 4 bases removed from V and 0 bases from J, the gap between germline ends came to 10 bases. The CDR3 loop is CASSGTHISYEQYF. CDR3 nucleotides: TGCGCCAGCAGTGGGACCCATATCTCCTACGAGCAGTACTTC.

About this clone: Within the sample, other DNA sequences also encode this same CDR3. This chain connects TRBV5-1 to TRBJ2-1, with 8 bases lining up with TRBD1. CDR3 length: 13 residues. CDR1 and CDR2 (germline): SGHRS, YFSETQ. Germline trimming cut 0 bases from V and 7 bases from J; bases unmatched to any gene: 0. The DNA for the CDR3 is TGCGCCAGCAGCTTGGGACAGGGGAATGAGCAGTTCTTC. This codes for CASSLGQGNEQFF. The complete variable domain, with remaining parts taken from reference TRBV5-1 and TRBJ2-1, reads KAGVTQTPRYLIKTRGQQVTLSCSPISGHRSVSWYQQTPGQGLQFLFEYFSETQRNKGNFPGRFSGRQFSNSRSEMNVSTLELGDSALYLCASSLGQGNEQFFGPGTRLTVL.

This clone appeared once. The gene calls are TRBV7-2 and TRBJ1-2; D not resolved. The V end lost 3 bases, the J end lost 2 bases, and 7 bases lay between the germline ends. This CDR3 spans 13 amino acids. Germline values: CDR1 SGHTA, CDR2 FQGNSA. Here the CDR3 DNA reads TGTGCCAGCAGCTTCGACGTAAACTATGGCTACACCTTC. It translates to CASSFDVNYGYTF. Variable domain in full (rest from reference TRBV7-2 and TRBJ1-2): GAGVSQSPSNKVTEKGKDVELRCDPISGHTALYWYRQSLGQGLEFLIYFQGNSAPDKSGLPSDRFSAERTGGSVSTLTIQRTQQEDSAVYLCASSFDVNYGYTFGSGTRLTVV.

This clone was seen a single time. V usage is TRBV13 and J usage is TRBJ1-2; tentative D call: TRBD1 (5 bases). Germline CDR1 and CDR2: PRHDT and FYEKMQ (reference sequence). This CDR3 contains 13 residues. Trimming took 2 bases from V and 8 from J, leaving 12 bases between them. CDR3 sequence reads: CASSLYRTWGYTF. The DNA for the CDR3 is TGTGCCAGCAGCTTATACAGGACTTGGGGCTACACCTTC.

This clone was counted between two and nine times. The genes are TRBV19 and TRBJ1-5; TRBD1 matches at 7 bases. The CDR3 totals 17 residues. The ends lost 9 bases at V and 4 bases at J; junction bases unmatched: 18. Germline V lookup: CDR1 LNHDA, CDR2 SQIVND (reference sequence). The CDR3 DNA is TGTGCCAGCCCTCGAAGGGGGCCCCAATCCCCTAATCAGCCCCAGCATTTT. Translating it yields CASPRRGPQSPNQPQHF.

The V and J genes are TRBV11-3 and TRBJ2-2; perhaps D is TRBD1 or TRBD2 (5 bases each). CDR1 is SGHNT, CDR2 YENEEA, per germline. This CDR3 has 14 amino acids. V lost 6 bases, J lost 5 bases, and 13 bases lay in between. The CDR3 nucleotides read TGTGCCAGCAGTGGGGCCACGGGGACCGGGGAGCTGTTTTTT. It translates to CASSGATGTGELFF.

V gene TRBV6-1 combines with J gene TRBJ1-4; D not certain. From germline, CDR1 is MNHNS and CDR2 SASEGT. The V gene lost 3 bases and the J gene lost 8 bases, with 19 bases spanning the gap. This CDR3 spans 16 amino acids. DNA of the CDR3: TGTGCCAGCAGTGATCGTTTGCCGGGAGTGGGCGAAAAACTGTTTTTT. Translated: CASSDRLPGVGEKLFF.

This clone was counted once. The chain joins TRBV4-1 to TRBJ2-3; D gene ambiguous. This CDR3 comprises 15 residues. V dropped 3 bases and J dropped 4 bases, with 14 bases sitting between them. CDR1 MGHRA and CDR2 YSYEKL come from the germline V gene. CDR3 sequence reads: CASSHPGVKADTQYF. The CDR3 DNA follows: TGCGCCAGCAGCCATCCCGGAGTGAAGGCAGATACGCAGTATTTT.

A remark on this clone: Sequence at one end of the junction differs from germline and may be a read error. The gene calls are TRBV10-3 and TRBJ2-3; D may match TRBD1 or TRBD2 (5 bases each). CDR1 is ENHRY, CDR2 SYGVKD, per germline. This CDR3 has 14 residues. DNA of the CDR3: TGTTCCATGGGCGGTGGGGGAAGCACAGATACGCAGTATTTT. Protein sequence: CSMGGGGSTDTQYF.

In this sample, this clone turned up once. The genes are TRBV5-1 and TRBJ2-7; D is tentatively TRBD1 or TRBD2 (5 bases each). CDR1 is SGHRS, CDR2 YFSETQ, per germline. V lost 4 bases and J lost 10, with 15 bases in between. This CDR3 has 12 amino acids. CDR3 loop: CASSAGTDPQYF. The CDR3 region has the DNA TGCGCCAGCAGCGCCGGGACCGACCCCCAGTACTTC.

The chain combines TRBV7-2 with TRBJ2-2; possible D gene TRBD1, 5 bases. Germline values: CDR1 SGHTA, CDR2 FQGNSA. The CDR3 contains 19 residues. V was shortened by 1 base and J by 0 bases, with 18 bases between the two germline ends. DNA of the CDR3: TGTGCCAGCAGCTTAGATTCGGTAGGACAATTCGCGAACACCGGGGAGCTGTTTTTT. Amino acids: CASSLDSVGQFANTGELFF.

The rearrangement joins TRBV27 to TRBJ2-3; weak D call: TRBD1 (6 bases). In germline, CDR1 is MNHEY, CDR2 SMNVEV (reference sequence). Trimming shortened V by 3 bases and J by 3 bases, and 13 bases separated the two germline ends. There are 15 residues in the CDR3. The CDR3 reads CASSLQGKRTDTQYF. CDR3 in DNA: TGTGCCAGCAGTTTGCAGGGGAAAAGAACAGATACGCAGTATTTT.

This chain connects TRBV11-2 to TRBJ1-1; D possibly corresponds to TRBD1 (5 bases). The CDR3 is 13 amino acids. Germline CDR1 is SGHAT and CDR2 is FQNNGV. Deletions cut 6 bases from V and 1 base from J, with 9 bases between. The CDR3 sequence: CASSPGTNTEAFF. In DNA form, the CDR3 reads TGTGCCAGCAGTCCCGGGACGAACACTGAAGCTTTCTTT. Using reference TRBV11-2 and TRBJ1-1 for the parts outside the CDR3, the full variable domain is EAGVAQSPRYKIIEKRQSVAFWCNPISGHATLYWYQQILGQGPKLLIQFQNNGVVDDSQLPKDRFSAERLKGVDSTLKIQPAKLEDSAVYLCASSPGTNTEAFFGQGTRLTVV.

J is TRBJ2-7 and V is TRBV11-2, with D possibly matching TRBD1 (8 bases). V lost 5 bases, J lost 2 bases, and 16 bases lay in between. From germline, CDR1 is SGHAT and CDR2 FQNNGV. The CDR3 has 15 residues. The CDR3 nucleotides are TGTGCCAGCAGCGCCGGGGGGACAGGAGCCTACGAGCAGTACTTC. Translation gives CASSAGGTGAYEQYF.

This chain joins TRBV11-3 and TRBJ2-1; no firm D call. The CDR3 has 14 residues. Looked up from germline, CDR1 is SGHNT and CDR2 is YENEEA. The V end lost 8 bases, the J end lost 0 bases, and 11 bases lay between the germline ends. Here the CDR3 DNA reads TGTGCCAGCGGCGACGGTAGCTCCTACAATGAGCAGTTCTTC. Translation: CASGDGSSYNEQFF.